Each of the 20 T cell receptor beta chains below was sequenced from the same sample in a study of T cells in Graves' hyperthyroidism and ophthalmopathy. It was RNA transcripts that yielded the amplified TCR beta CDR3 regions. HTBI primers were used for first-round RT-PCR of the TCR CDR3. TCRdb called the multiplex PCR reads again in MiXCR, with one record for every CDR3 protein. Of 300,000 to 400,000 distinct CDR3 sequences listed, roughly 21% are singletons. The sample was blood. Source of these receptors: a woman between 50 and 59 years old with Graves' hyperthyroidism.

This clonotype was seen a few times. The chain carries TRBV7-9 and TRBJ1-6; tentatively, D is TRBD1 (5 bases). Trimming took off 3 bases at V and 7 bases at J, with 10 bases between the two ends. This CDR3 is built from 14 residues. Germline CDR1 reads SEHNR; CDR2 reads FQNEAQ (reference sequence). The CDR3 region has the DNA TGTGCCAGCAGCTTGCTTAGGGGAAATTCACCCCTCCACTTT. Translating gives CASSLLRGNSPLHF.

The sample holds many counts of this clonotype. V is TRBV6-1 and J is TRBJ1-1; no definite D call. The CDR3 covers 14 residues. Germline-derived CDR1 and CDR2 are MNHNS and SASEGT. V lost 6 bases to trimming and J lost 1 base, with 12 bases between them. The CDR3, as DNA: TGTGCCAGCAGCCTGAAATTAGCGAACACTGAAGCTTTCTTT. Its translation: CASSLKLANTEAFF.

The chain links TRBV7-2 to TRBJ2-1; TRBD1 agrees at 10 bases. J lost 4 bases, V lost 5 bases, and 5 bases had no gene match. Germline CDR1 reads SGHTA; CDR2 reads FQGNSA. The CDR3 is 15 residues long. CDR3 sequence: CASSPDRGIYNEQFF. The CDR3 coding sequence is TGTGCCAGCAGCCCGGACAGGGGGATATACAATGAGCAGTTCTTC.

The chain uses TRBV5-6 and TRBJ1-1; no reliable D call. The CDR3 runs 15 residues. The V end was cut by 1 base, the J end by 2 bases, with 12 bases between. The V gene's germline CDR1 is SGHDT and CDR2 YYEEEE. Here the CDR3 DNA reads TGTGCCAGCAGCTTGTATGGCAGAAAAAACACTGAAGCTTTCTTT. As protein: CASSLYGRKNTEAFF.

This clonotype showed up many times. J is TRBJ1-5 and V is TRBV10-2; D is unresolved. V lost 4 bases to trimming and J lost 5 bases, with 12 bases between them. CDR3 length equals 14 residues. Germline CDR1 and CDR2: WSHSY and SAAADI. For the CDR3, the DNA is TGCGCCAGCAGTGGATCCGGATGGGATCAGCCCCAGCATTTT. Its protein is CASSGSGWDQPQHF.

This clonotype was seen many times. The chain is built from TRBV5-6 and TRBJ2-1; 13 positions agree with TRBD2. J was trimmed by 8 bases and V by 4 bases; bases with no gene match: 9. CDR3 length equals 16 residues. Germline V gene data show CDR1 as SGHDT and CDR2 as YYEEEE. CDR3: CASSPTSGRPGDEQFF. The CDR3 nucleotides are TGTGCCAGCAGCCCGACTAGCGGGAGGCCCGGGGATGAGCAGTTCTTC.

This clonotype was counted many times. The chain combines TRBV27 with TRBJ2-1, with D unclear. The CDR3 has 15 residues. CDR1 and CDR2 from the germline V gene are MNHEY and SMNVEV (reference sequence). The ends were cut back, 2 bases at V and 2 bases at J, with 10 bases in the middle. The CDR3 region is CASSLVAPTYNEQFF. CDR3 DNA: TGTGCCAGCAGTTTAGTCGCCCCGACCTACAATGAGCAGTTCTTC.

This clonotype was detected only a few times. The chain couples TRBV5-1 to TRBJ1-4; D may be TRBD1 (5 bases). Deletions cut 4 bases from V and 2 bases from J, with 9 bases between. Germline V CDR1 and CDR2: SGHRS, YFSETQ. There are 14 residues in the CDR3. The CDR3: CASSAGTTNEKLFF. The CDR3, as DNA: TGCGCCAGCAGCGCCGGGACCACTAATGAAAAACTGTTTTTT.

This clonotype was found a few times. The chain joins TRBV7-3 to TRBJ2-1, with 14 nucleotides matching TRBD2. Germline V gene lookup returns CDR1 SGHTA and CDR2 FQGTGA. The CDR3 consists of 14 residues. J gave up 11 bases and V 3 bases, and 3 bases lay outside the gene matches. The CDR3 coding sequence is TGTGCCAGCAGCTTGGGACTAGCGGGAGAAAAGCAGTTCTTC. It is translated as CASSLGLAGEKQFF.

This clonotype was picked up many times. The chain couples TRBV7-8 to TRBJ2-6; tentative D call: TRBD1 (5 bases). Germline assignment: CDR1 SGHVS and CDR2 FQNEAQ. The CDR3 runs 17 residues. V lost 0 bases, J lost 2 bases, and 11 bases lay in between. The chain's CDR3 is CASSLAGFRAGANVLTF. CDR3 nucleotide sequence: TGTGCCAGCAGCTTAGCGGGGTTCAGGGCTGGGGCCAACGTCCTGACTTTC.

This rearrangement joins TRBV5-1 to TRBJ2-7; 9 positions match TRBD1. Trimming cost V 4 bases and J 6 bases; bases outside gene matches: 8. The CDR3 totals 14 residues. Looked up from germline, CDR1 is SGHRS and CDR2 is YFSETQ. The CDR3 nucleotides read TGCGCCAGCAGCCCGGGACAGGGAGAGAGCGAGCAGTACTTC. Its translation: CASSPGQGESEQYF.

This clonotype was found many times. V gene TRBV5-1 combines with J gene TRBJ2-7; tentatively, D is TRBD1 (5 bases). Germline assignment: CDR1 SGHRS and CDR2 YFSETQ. The V end was cut by 4 bases, the J end by 7 bases, with 18 bases between. The CDR3 covers 14 residues. CDR3 loop: CASSPGAGRQEQYF. The CDR3 bases are TGCGCCAGCAGCCCTGGGGCAGGACGTCAGGAGCAGTACTTC.

A word on this clonotype: This may stem from a read error, because a much larger clone lies one nucleotide away. The chain is built from TRBV20-1 and TRBJ2-1, with 14 positions matching TRBD2. The CDR3 has 14 residues. Germline CDR1 reads DFQATT; CDR2 reads SNEGSKA (reference sequence). CDR3 DNA: TGCAGTGGAATTGGACTAGCGGGAGGAAATGAGCTGTTCTTC. It codes for CSGIGLAGGNELFF.

Note on this clonotype: This sequence may be a read error, since a much larger clone differs from it by one base. This chain uses TRBV27 with TRBJ1-1; D uncertain. The CDR3 totals 16 residues. V was trimmed by 2 bases and J by 4 bases, leaving 17 bases between them. In germline, CDR1 is MNHEY, CDR2 SMNVEV (reference sequence). The CDR3 region is CASSLKGRTMSTEAFF. The CDR3 DNA follows: TGTGCCAGCAGTTTAAAAGGACGGACCATGAGCACTGAAGCTTTCTTT.

Here the CDR3 DNA reads TGTGCCAGCAGCTTAGCGCCCCAGGGGGCGTACGAGCAGTACTTC. As protein: CASSLAPQGAYEQYF. The chain carries TRBV7-6 and TRBJ2-7, with 8 bases fitting TRBD1. Per germline, CDR1 SGHVS and CDR2 FNYEAQ. This CDR3 contains 15 residues. V lost 0 bases, J lost 4 bases, and 5 bases stayed unmatched.

This clonotype was recorded at least ten times. The V and J genes are TRBV7-3 and TRBJ2-3; D gene unclear. The CDR3 consists of 13 residues. The V end lost 1 base, the J end lost 4 bases, and 6 bases lay between the germline ends. Germline V CDR1 and CDR2: SGHTA, FQGTGA. The chain's CDR3 is CASSLRPADTQYF. The CDR3 bases are TGTGCCAGCAGCTTAAGACCTGCAGATACGCAGTATTTT.

The chain carries TRBV7-9 and TRBJ1-2; unclear D gene. The V gene lost 5 bases and the J gene lost 8 bases, with 9 bases spanning the gap. The CDR3 totals 11 residues. Germline assignment: CDR1 SEHNR and CDR2 FQNEAQ (reference sequence). For the CDR3, the DNA is TGTGCCAGCAGCACCTATCGAGGCTACACCTTC. This encodes CASSTYRGYTF.

This clonotype was counted many times. Written as DNA, the CDR3 is TGTGCCAGCAACCAGGGCTTTAGGATGAACACTGAAGCTTTCTTT. Its translation: CASNQGFRMNTEAFF. V and J are TRBV27 and TRBJ1-1, with D maybe TRBD1 (5 bases). The CDR3 is made up of 15 amino acids. V lost 7 bases to trimming and J lost 0 bases, with 15 bases between them. Germline assignment: CDR1 MNHEY and CDR2 SMNVEV (reference sequence).

J is TRBJ2-4 and V is TRBV5-6, with D possibly being TRBD2 (7 bases). The CDR3 has 16 amino acids. Germline V lookup: CDR1 SGHDT, CDR2 YYEEEE. V was cut by 1 base and J by 1 base, with 12 bases left in between. CDR3 in amino acids: CASSLRGAGAKNIQYF. CDR3 nucleotides: TGTGCCAGCAGCTTGCGGGGGGCGGGGGCCAAAAACATTCAGTACTTC.

This clonotype was seen at least ten times. The J gene is TRBJ2-5, the V gene TRBV7-9; 7 nucleotides agree with TRBD2. CDR1 is SEHNR and CDR2 is FQNEAQ in the germline V gene (reference sequence). After removal of 7 bases from V and 4 bases from J, the junction contained 6 bases not matched to a gene. The CDR3 totals 13 residues. The CDR3 is CASKAGVAETQYF. The CDR3 coding sequence is TGTGCCAGCAAGGCGGGGGTGGCAGAGACCCAGTACTTC.